These T cell receptor beta chains were read from a single sample in a study of T-cell memory formation after mild COVID-19. TCRdb used MiXCR to reprocess the 5' RACE reads, holding one entry per CDR3 protein. The sample gives around 200,000 distinct CDR3 sequences, around 21% of which show up once; roughly 23% is in the top ten. Sequencing input: PBMCs or a T cell subset sorted from them (not recorded which). Receptors originate from an adult woman who had mild COVID-19 (a few samples of this study predate the infection). Cell type and time point are not known. The CDR3 runs from the conserved cysteine through the conserved F or W. A D gene is named only where the DNA matches it firmly. Rows give clone size only sometimes, using once, few, many, or a class for an expanded clone.

v_gene: TRBV29-1; abundance: few; j_gene: TRBJ1-2; d_gene: TRBD1; CDR3aa: CSVDIGTGSGYTF; CDR3nt: TGCAGCGTTGATATCGGGACAGGGTCTGGCTACACCTTC
v_gene: TRBV6-1; abundance: -; j_gene: TRBJ1-6; d_gene: -; CDR3aa: CASSEFWPLHF; CDR3nt: TGTGCCAGCAGTGAGTTCTGGCCCCTCCACTTT
v_gene: TRBV2; abundance: few; j_gene: TRBJ2-1; d_gene: TRBD2; CDR3aa: CASSRVAGYNEQFF; CDR3nt: TGTGCCAGCAGTCGGGTAGCGGGGTACAATGAGCAGTTCTTC
v_gene: TRBV12-3/TRBV12-4; abundance: few; j_gene: TRBJ1-5; d_gene: -; CDR3aa: CASSYGLSLDQPQHF; CDR3nt: TGTGCCAGCAGTTACGGGCTAAGTCTGGATCAGCCCCAGCATTTT
v_gene: TRBV4-3; abundance: few; j_gene: TRBJ2-1; d_gene: -; CDR3aa: CASSQSRDTYNEQFF; CDR3nt: TGCGCCAGCAGCCAATCCAGGGATACCTACAATGAGCAGTTCTTC
v_gene: TRBV11-2; abundance: -; j_gene: TRBJ1-1; d_gene: -; CDR3aa: CASRRPSLRDTEAFF; CDR3nt: TGTGCCAGCAGAAGACCATCGCTCAGGGACACTGAAGCTTTCTTT
v_gene: TRBV24-1; abundance: -; j_gene: TRBJ2-1; d_gene: TRBD2; CDR3aa: CATSLGAGLDNEQFF; CDR3nt: TGTGCCACCAGTTTGGGAGCGGGGCTCGACAATGAGCAGTTCTTC
v_gene: TRBV20-1; abundance: -; j_gene: TRBJ1-2; d_gene: -; CDR3aa: CSATQRTETYGYTF; CDR3nt: TGCAGTGCTACCCAGAGGACAGAGACTTATGGCTACACCTTC
v_gene: TRBV9; abundance: -; j_gene: TRBJ1-2; d_gene: -; CDR3aa: CASVGGGVPNYGYTF; CDR3nt: TGTGCCAGCGTTGGAGGGGGGGTCCCAAACTATGGCTACACCTTC
v_gene: TRBV4-1; abundance: few; j_gene: TRBJ2-2; d_gene: -; CDR3aa: CASSQKGTGELFF; CDR3nt: TGCGCCAGCAGCCAAAAGGGTACCGGGGAGCTGTTTTTT
v_gene: TRBV29-1; abundance: few; j_gene: TRBJ2-7; d_gene: -; CDR3aa: CSVEGIPKGPGQYF; CDR3nt: TGCAGCGTTGAGGGTATCCCGAAGGGCCCCGGACAGTACTTC
v_gene: TRBV7-9; abundance: few; j_gene: TRBJ2-3; d_gene: -; CDR3aa: CASSGGRPKHF; CDR3nt: TGTGCCAGCAGCGGGGGGAGACCTAAGCATTTT
v_gene: TRBV11-2; abundance: -; j_gene: TRBJ2-5; d_gene: -; CDR3aa: CASSLILQETQYF; CDR3nt: TGTGCCAGCAGCTTAATTCTCCAAGAGACCCAGTACTTC
v_gene: TRBV2; abundance: few; j_gene: TRBJ2-2; d_gene: -; CDR3aa: CASDTPRGATGELFF; CDR3nt: TGTGCCAGCGACACCCCGAGGGGAGCCACCGGGGAGCTGTTTTTT